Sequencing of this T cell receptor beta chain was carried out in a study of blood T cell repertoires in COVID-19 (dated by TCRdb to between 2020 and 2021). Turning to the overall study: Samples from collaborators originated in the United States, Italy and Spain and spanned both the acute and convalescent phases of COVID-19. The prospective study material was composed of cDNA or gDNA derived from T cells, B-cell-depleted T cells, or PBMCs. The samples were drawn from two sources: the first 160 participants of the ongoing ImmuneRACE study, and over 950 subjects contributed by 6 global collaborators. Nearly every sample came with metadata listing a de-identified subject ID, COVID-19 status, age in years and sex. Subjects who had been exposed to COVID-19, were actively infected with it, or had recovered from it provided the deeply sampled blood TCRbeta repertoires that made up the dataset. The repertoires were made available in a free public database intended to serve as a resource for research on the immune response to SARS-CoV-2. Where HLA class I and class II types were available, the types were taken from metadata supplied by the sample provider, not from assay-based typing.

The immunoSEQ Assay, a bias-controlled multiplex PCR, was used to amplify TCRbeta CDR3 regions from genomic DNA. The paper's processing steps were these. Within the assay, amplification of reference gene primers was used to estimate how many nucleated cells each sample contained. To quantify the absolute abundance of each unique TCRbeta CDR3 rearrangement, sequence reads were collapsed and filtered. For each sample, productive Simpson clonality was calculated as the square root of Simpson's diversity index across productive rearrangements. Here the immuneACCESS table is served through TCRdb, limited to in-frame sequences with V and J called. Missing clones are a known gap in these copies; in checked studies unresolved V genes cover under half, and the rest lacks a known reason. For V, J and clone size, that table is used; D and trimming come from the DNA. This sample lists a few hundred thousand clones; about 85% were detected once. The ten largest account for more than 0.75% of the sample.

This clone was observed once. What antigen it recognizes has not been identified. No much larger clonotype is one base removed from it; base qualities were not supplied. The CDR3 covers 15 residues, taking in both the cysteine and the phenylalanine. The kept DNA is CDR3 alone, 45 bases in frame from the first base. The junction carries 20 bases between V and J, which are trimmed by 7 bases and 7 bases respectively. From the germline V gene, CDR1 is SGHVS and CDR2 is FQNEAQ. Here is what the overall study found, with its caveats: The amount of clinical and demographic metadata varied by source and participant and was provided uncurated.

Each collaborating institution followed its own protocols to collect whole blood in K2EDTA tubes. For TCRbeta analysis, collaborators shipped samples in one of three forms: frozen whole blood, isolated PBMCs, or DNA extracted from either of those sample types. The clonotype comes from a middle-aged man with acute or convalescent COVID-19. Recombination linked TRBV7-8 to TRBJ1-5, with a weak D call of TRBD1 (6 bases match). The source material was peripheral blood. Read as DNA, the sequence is TGTGCCAGCACCCAGGGGCAGCCATTCGGGCAGCCCCAGCATTTT. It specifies CASTQGQPFGQPQHF.